The 17 T cell receptor beta chains below were found in one sample sequenced in a study of OX40 agonist ivuxolimab in advanced cancers. The library was obtained by the immunoSEQ multiplex PCR assay. TCRdb took this table from immuneACCESS and kept in-frame rearrangements with V and J called. Such tables lack part of the clones; where checked against another copy, unresolved V genes explain under half of the gap, and the rest is unexplained. This sample has 55,000 to 80,000 clones in its table, and roughly 85% of those were observed once. Approximately 2% of the sample lies in the top ten. The sequences come from CD4+ or CD8+ T cells sorted from blood, collected in a trial of the OX40 agonist ivuxolimab. Receptors were obtained from an adult with an advanced solid tumor such as melanoma, head and neck, liver or kidney cancer.

The CDR3 sequence is CASSALQGQSEKLFF. CDR3 DNA sequence: TGTGCCAGTAGCGCCTTACAAGGACAGAGCGAAAAACTGTTTTTT. The chain couples TRBV19 to TRBJ1-4, with D possibly being TRBD1 (6 bases). The V end was cut by 6 bases, the J end by 8 bases, with 19 bases between. The CDR3 is 15 residues long. From germline, CDR1 is LNHDA and CDR2 SQIVND (reference sequence).

This clone appeared a few times. This rearrangement joins TRBV30 to TRBJ2-5; no clear D gene. CDR3 length equals 13 residues. Germline V gene sequence: CDR1 GTSNPN, CDR2 SVGIG (reference sequence). The ends were cut back, 1 base at V and 5 bases at J, with 11 bases in the middle. The CDR3 protein is CAWSGASGETQYF. CDR3 in DNA: TGTGCCTGGAGTGGGGCCTCCGGGGAGACCCAGTACTTC. The complete variable domain, with remaining parts taken from reference TRBV30 and TRBJ2-5, reads SQTIHQWPATLVQPVGSPLSLECTVEGTSNPNLYWYRQAAGRGLQLLFYSVGIGQISSEVPQNLSASRPQDRQFILSSKKLLLSDSGFYLCAWSGASGETQYFGPGTRLLVL.

This clone was seen once. The V call is TRBV19, the J call TRBJ2-3; 11 positions agree with TRBD1. Germline CDR1 reads LNHDA; CDR2 reads SQIVND (reference sequence). The length of the CDR3 is 14 residues. Germline trimming cut 3 bases from V and 8 bases from J; bases unmatched to any gene: 4. CDR3 nucleotide sequence: TGTGCCAGTAGTATGGACAGGGGGCGGGGTACGCAGTATTTT. Amino acid sequence: CASSMDRGRGTQYF.

The chain uses TRBV27 and TRBJ2-5, with 14 bases matching TRBD2. Germline V gene data show CDR1 as MNHEY and CDR2 as SMNVEV (reference sequence). The trim removed 5 bases at V and 5 bases at J, leaving 7 bases unmatched. This CDR3 comprises 16 residues. The CDR3 DNA follows: TGTGCCAGCAGTCCGGGACTAGCGGGAGTCTGGGAGACCCAGTACTTC. Its translation is CASSPGLAGVWETQYF.

V is TRBV6-5 and J is TRBJ2-7; 7 positions agree with TRBD1. The trim removed 5 bases at V and 1 base at J, leaving 5 bases unmatched. Germline V gene lookup returns CDR1 MNHEY and CDR2 SVGAGI. The CDR3 loop spans 14 amino acids. The CDR3 spells CASSRGGESYEQYF. The CDR3 bases are TGTGCCAGCAGTCGAGGGGGCGAATCCTACGAGCAGTACTTC.

V usage is TRBV2 and J usage is TRBJ1-1; a possible D gene is TRBD1 (5 bases). V was trimmed by 6 bases and J by 5 bases, leaving 16 bases between them. The CDR3 is 14 amino acids. Germline V gene data show CDR1 as SNHLY and CDR2 as FYNNEI. This chain's CDR3 is CASRREQDGTEAFF. CDR3 nucleotides: TGTGCCAGCAGGAGGGAACAGGATGGGACTGAAGCTTTCTTT. The full variable domain, its missing parts supplied by reference TRBV2 and TRBJ1-1, is EPEVTQTPSHQVTQMGQEVILRCVPISNHLYFYWYRQILGQKVEFLVSFYNNEISEKSEIFDDQFSVERPDGSNFTLKIRSTKLEDSAMYFCASRREQDGTEAFFGQGTRLTVV.

V is TRBV5-1 and J is TRBJ1-2; no clear D gene. CDR1 is SGHRS, CDR2 YFSETQ, per germline. The CDR3 spans 14 residues. Trimming shortened V by 2 bases and J by 8 bases, and 16 bases separated the two germline ends. CDR3 sequence reads: CASSLSLFQGGYTF. CDR3 coding DNA: TGCGCCAGCAGCTTATCGCTATTCCAAGGAGGCTACACCTTC.

The chain combines TRBV4-1 with TRBJ2-5; no reliable D call. The V end lost 1 base, the J end lost 5 bases, and 11 bases lay between the germline ends. The CDR3 is 14 amino acids. Germline CDR1 MGHRA, CDR2 YSYEKL. DNA for the CDR3: TGCGCCAGCAGCCAAGTAATGCAGCTGGAGACCCAGTACTTC. Protein sequence: CASSQVMQLETQYF.

The rearrangement joins TRBV18 to TRBJ2-5; possibly TRBD2 for D (6 bases). Trimming pared 7 bases from V and 2 bases from J, leaving 8 bases between. Germline V gene sequence: CDR1 KGHSH, CDR2 LQKENI. The CDR3 contains 12 residues. The CDR3 region is CASLGLQETQYF. DNA of the CDR3: TGTGCCAGCTTGGGACTTCAAGAGACCCAGTACTTC.

The chain is built from TRBV30 and TRBJ2-7; 10 nucleotides align to TRBD1. The CDR3 covers 13 residues. Trimming removed 5 bases from V and 2 bases from J; junction bases left unmatched: 3. From germline, CDR1 is GTSNPN and CDR2 SVGIG (reference sequence). CDR3 amino acids: CAWDRGQTYEQYF. Here the CDR3 DNA reads TGTGCCTGGGACAGGGGGCAAACCTACGAGCAGTACTTC. Complete variable domain (other parts from reference TRBV30 and TRBJ2-7): SQTIHQWPATLVQPVGSPLSLECTVEGTSNPNLYWYRQAAGRGLQLLFYSVGIGQISSEVPQNLSASRPQDRQFILSSKKLLLSDSGFYLCAWDRGQTYEQYFGPGTRLTVT.

The chain recombines TRBV27 with TRBJ2-5; 9 positions match TRBD2. CDR1 is MNHEY, CDR2 SMNVEV, per germline (reference sequence). J was trimmed by 5 bases and V by 6 bases; bases with no gene match: 7. The CDR3 has 14 residues. The CDR3 reads CASSLREGWETQYF. The CDR3 DNA sequence: TGTGCCAGCAGCTTGCGGGAGGGTTGGGAGACCCAGTACTTC.

J is TRBJ2-1 and V is TRBV18; D unresolved. This CDR3 has 13 residues. CDR1 and CDR2 from the germline V gene are KGHSH and LQKENI. The V end lost 3 bases, the J end lost 7 bases, and 10 bases lay between the germline ends. The CDR3: CASSPEYLNEQFF. CDR3 coding DNA: TGTGCCAGCTCACCGGAGTACCTTAATGAGCAGTTCTTC.

V and J are TRBV6-1 and TRBJ1-2; no reliable D call. The V gene lost 3 bases and the J gene lost 5 bases, with 10 bases spanning the gap. The CDR3 consists of 13 residues. Germline CDR1 MNHNS, CDR2 SASEGT. DNA for the CDR3: TGTGCCAGCAGTGAGACATACGCGTATGGCTACACCTTC. It encodes CASSETYAYGYTF.

The chain combines TRBV28 with TRBJ1-1; D is undetermined. The CDR3 has 13 residues. Germline V gives CDR1 MDHEN, CDR2 SYDVKM. The V end lost 7 bases, the J end lost 1 base, and 10 bases lay between the germline ends. The CDR3 protein is CASKLPQNTEAFF. The CDR3 bases are TGTGCCAGCAAGCTTCCCCAGAACACTGAAGCTTTCTTT.

The rearrangement links TRBV7-8 to TRBJ2-4, with a possible D match to TRBD2 (5 bases). Trimming stripped 4 bases from V and 9 bases from J, with 16 bases between. Germline V gene sequence: CDR1 SGHVS, CDR2 FQNEAQ. The CDR3 sequence is 14 residues long. Here the CDR3 DNA reads TGTGCCAGCAGCTATGGACTCCTAGGCAGCATTCAGTACTTC. This encodes CASSYGLLGSIQYF.

This chain links TRBV7-2 with TRBJ2-6; D is undetermined. CDR3 length equals 12 residues. Germline CDR1 reads SGHTA; CDR2 reads FQGNSA. V was shortened by 4 bases and J by 8 bases, with 6 bases between the two germline ends. The CDR3 DNA reads TGTGCCAGCAGCTCAGACACCAACGTCCTGACTTTC. This gives the protein CASSSDTNVLTF.

CDR3 region: CASSKDPGGVWKQYF. The CDR3 DNA sequence: TGTGCCAGCAGCAAAGACCCAGGGGGCGTCTGGAAGCAGTACTTC. V gene TRBV21-1 combines with J gene TRBJ2-5; the table assigns TRBD1, which was not confirmed against the DNA. TRBV21-1 is marked as a pseudogene. This CDR3 is built from 15 residues.